This T cell receptor beta chain was profiled in a study of shared clonotypes between healthy human individuals. Turning to the study itself: Every donor yielded three CD4 naive, three CD4 memory, two CD8 naive and one CD8 memory plate. Regarding the study as a whole: Relative to their counterparts shared across all four donors, non-shared clonotypes exhibited diminished generation probabilities. Relative to memory subsets, naive subsets generally showed larger estimated richness.

Assay: immunoSEQ multiplex PCR; the TCRdb copy retains only in-frame clones and omits some. The sample has about 2.3 million clones, 85% to 95% seen once. The ends were cut back, 7 bases at V and 5 bases at J, with 13 bases in the middle. Germline lookup yields CDR1 MNHEY and CDR2 SVGAGI. This CDR3 comprises 13 residues. Notes on this clone: The antigen is not known.

J is TRBJ2-3 and V is TRBV6-5; unclear D gene. The sequence was obtained from a man younger than 30 in good health. Some clones in this sample may be carry-over from other donors' samples. Source material: naive CD4+ T cells from PBMCs. As to subset: CD45RA+ positively selected. Here the CDR3 reads CASNPAGLDTQYF. The CDR3 nucleotides read TGTGCCAGCAATCCGGCCGGGCTAGATACGCAGTATTTT.